Listed below are T cell receptor beta chains from one sample, sequenced in a study of beta chain features in type 1 diabetes. The assay was immunoSEQ multiplex PCR, and TCRdb's table has in-frame clones only and misses some. The table records a few hundred thousand clones, 9.6% of them present only once. Source material: central memory CD4+ T cells from blood. The receptors originated from a man in his thirties or forties with type 1 diabetes. Both conserved end residues are part of each CDR3. A D gene is named only where the DNA matches it firmly. A row's size may be missing; if present it is once, few, many or a size class.

clone_size: .
d_call: TRBD2
v_call: TRBV30
j_call: TRBJ2-5
cdr3_aa: CAGQLAGEETQYF
cdr3_nt: TGTGCCGGCCAGCTAGCGGGAGAAGAGACCCAGTACTTC

clone_size: few
d_call: TRBD1
v_call: TRBV28
j_call: TRBJ1-1
cdr3_aa: CASGLPDRDMGTEAFF
cdr3_nt: TGTGCCAGCGGATTACCGGACAGGGACATGGGCACTGAAGCTTTCTTT

clone_size: few
d_call: TRBD1
v_call: TRBV28
j_call: TRBJ1-2
cdr3_aa: CAIPQGATGYTF
cdr3_nt: TGTGCCATTCCGCAGGGGGCGACTGGCTACACCTTC

clone_size: few
d_call: TRBD2
v_call: TRBV5-6
j_call: TRBJ2-1
cdr3_aa: CASSLQTSGVNEQFF
cdr3_nt: TGTGCCAGCAGCTTACAGACTAGCGGGGTAAATGAGCAGTTCTTC

clone_size: .
d_call: .
v_call: TRBV4-3
j_call: TRBJ1-2
cdr3_aa: CASSQDLGNYGYTF
cdr3_nt: TGCGCCAGCAGCCAAGATCTTGGTAACTATGGCTACACCTTC

clone_size: .
d_call: TRBD1
v_call: TRBV5-1
j_call: TRBJ2-2
cdr3_aa: CASSLPDRGPGELFF
cdr3_nt: TGCGCCAGCAGCCTCCCGGACAGGGGCCCCGGGGAGCTGTTTTTT

clone_size: .
d_call: .
v_call: TRBV7-8
j_call: TRBJ2-3
cdr3_aa: CASSYGTGDTQYF
cdr3_nt: TGTGCCAGCAGCTACGGAACGGGGGATACGCAGTATTTT

clone_size: .
d_call: TRBD2
v_call: TRBV7-8
j_call: TRBJ2-1
cdr3_aa: CASSLALASGYEQFF
cdr3_nt: TGTGCCAGCAGCTTAGCACTAGCGTCCGGATATGAGCAGTTCTTC

clone_size: .
d_call: TRBD2
v_call: TRBV7-2
j_call: TRBJ2-5
cdr3_aa: CASSLYGTSGSRVETQYF
cdr3_nt: TGTGCCAGCAGCTTATATGGGACTAGCGGATCAAGGGTGGAGACCCAGTACTTC

clone_size: many
d_call: .
v_call: TRBV5-6
j_call: TRBJ2-3
cdr3_aa: CASSRGGQGLDTQYF
cdr3_nt: TGTGCCAGCAGCCGGGGCGGCCAGGGGCTAGATACGCAGTATTTT

clone_size: .
d_call: .
v_call: TRBV7-3
j_call: TRBJ1-5
cdr3_aa: CASSPTTGGQPQHF
cdr3_nt: TGTGCCAGCAGCCCAACCACGGGTGGGCAGCCCCAGCATTTT

clone_size: .
d_call: .
v_call: TRBV7-2
j_call: TRBJ2-3
cdr3_aa: CASSSTNTGTDTQYF
cdr3_nt: TGTGCCAGCAGCTCCACTAACACGGGGACAGATACGCAGTATTTT

clone_size: .
d_call: TRBD2
v_call: TRBV29-1
j_call: TRBJ2-2
cdr3_aa: CSVKRDSNTGELFF
cdr3_nt: TGCAGCGTTAAGCGGGACTCAAACACCGGGGAGCTGTTTTTT

clone_size: .
d_call: .
v_call: TRBV7-2
j_call: TRBJ2-7
cdr3_aa: CASSLSFGHGTTSYEQYF
cdr3_nt: TGTGCCAGCAGCTTAAGCTTCGGGCATGGGACAACCTCCTACGAGCAGTACTTC

clone_size: .
d_call: .
v_call: TRBV4-1
j_call: TRBJ2-7
cdr3_aa: CASSQAIGGMSPYEQYF
cdr3_nt: TGCGCCAGCAGCCAAGCCATCGGGGGAATGTCGCCCTACGAGCAGTACTTC

clone_size: few
d_call: .
v_call: TRBV7-9
j_call: TRBJ1-5
cdr3_aa: CASSLVGATGFNQPQHF
cdr3_nt: TGTGCCAGCAGCTTAGTAGGGGCGACAGGCTTCAATCAGCCCCAGCATTTT

clone_size: .
d_call: .
v_call: TRBV14
j_call: TRBJ2-5
cdr3_aa: CASSLMETQYF
cdr3_nt: TGTGCCAGCAGCCTGATGGAGACCCAGTACTTC

clone_size: many
d_call: .
v_call: TRBV2
j_call: TRBJ1-3
cdr3_aa: CASSDQGRHTIYF
cdr3_nt: TGTGCCAGCAGTGACCAAGGGAGACACACCATATATTTT

clone_size: few
d_call: .
v_call: TRBV28
j_call: TRBJ2-5
cdr3_aa: CASSLSERQWGIQETQYF
cdr3_nt: TGTGCCAGCAGTTTATCTGAGAGACAGTGGGGAATCCAAGAGACCCAGTACTTC

clone_size: few
d_call: TRBD1
v_call: TRBV6-5
j_call: TRBJ1-1
cdr3_aa: CASSYRQGEAFF
cdr3_nt: TGTGCCAGCAGTTACAGACAGGGTGAAGCTTTCTTT

clone_size: few
d_call: .
v_call: TRBV28
j_call: TRBJ1-2
cdr3_aa: CASRSGQSYGYTF
cdr3_nt: TGTGCCAGCAGGTCAGGACAGTCCTATGGCTACACCTTC

clone_size: .
d_call: .
v_call: TRBV18
j_call: TRBJ2-1
cdr3_aa: CASSRTGRDEQFF
cdr3_nt: TGTGCCAGCTCTAGGACAGGGAGGGATGAGCAGTTCTTC

clone_size: many
d_call: .
v_call: TRBV18
j_call: TRBJ2-3
cdr3_aa: CASSPPQGTDTQYF
cdr3_nt: TGTGCCAGCTCACCACCGCAGGGCACAGATACGCAGTATTTT

clone_size: few
d_call: TRBD1
v_call: TRBV7-2
j_call: TRBJ2-7
cdr3_aa: CASSRNRGRDEQYF
cdr3_nt: TGTGCCAGCAGCAGAAACAGGGGGCGGGACGAGCAGTACTTC

clone_size: few
d_call: .
v_call: TRBV11-2
j_call: TRBJ2-4
cdr3_aa: CASSPLGDGNIQYF
cdr3_nt: TGTGCCAGCAGCCCATTGGGGGACGGAAACATTCAGTACTTC

clone_size: few
d_call: .
v_call: TRBV5-1
j_call: TRBJ2-3
cdr3_aa: CASSPDRSSTDTQYF
cdr3_nt: TGCGCCAGCAGCCCGGACCGATCTAGCACAGATACGCAGTATTTT

clone_size: few
d_call: .
v_call: TRBV13
j_call: TRBJ2-6
cdr3_aa: CASSSFGANVLTF
cdr3_nt: TGTGCCAGCAGTTCCTTTGGGGCCAACGTCCTGACTTTC